One and the same sample provided the 18 T cell receptor beta chains below, sequenced in a study of STAT5B mutations in CD4+ large granular lymphocyte leukemia. The assay was immunoSEQ multiplex PCR, and TCRdb's table has in-frame clones only and misses some. The table lists tens of thousands of clones, around 84% of them singletons. Sequenced input: CD4+ T cells from blood buffy coats. These receptors all stem from a human donor in good health.

The genes are TRBV7-2 and TRBJ2-1; D is unclear. The CDR3 runs to 13 residues. The V end lost 2 bases, the J end lost 6 bases, and 8 bases lay between the germline ends. The germline gives CDR1 SGHTA, CDR2 FQGNSA. The CDR3 DNA sequence: TGTGCCAGCAGCTTATTTTTTAGCAATGAGCAGTTCTTC. Amino acid sequence: CASSLFFSNEQFF.

This chain joins TRBV19 and TRBJ1-5; D might be TRBD1 (5 bases). The CDR3 consists of 16 residues. V was trimmed by 0 bases and J by 4 bases, leaving 13 bases between them. From germline, CDR1 is LNHDA and CDR2 SQIVND (reference sequence). The CDR3 region is CASSIDNGGSNQPQHF. CDR3 bases: TGTGCCAGTAGTATAGATAATGGGGGGTCGAATCAGCCCCAGCATTTT.

The chain carries TRBV2 and TRBJ2-3; D gene unclear. Trimming left V 6 bases short and J 0 bases short, with 10 bases between. Germline CDR1 SNHLY, CDR2 FYNNEI. The CDR3 is made up of 14 amino acids. The CDR3 here is CASRGFGSTDTQYF. The CDR3 DNA sequence: TGTGCCAGCAGAGGCTTCGGTAGCACAGATACGCAGTATTTT.

The chain carries TRBV28 and TRBJ2-3, with D possibly being TRBD2 (5 bases). Germline assignment: CDR1 MDHEN and CDR2 SYDVKM. Between the trimmed V and J ends, which lost 6 bases and 4 bases, there was a span of 14 bases. CDR3 length equals 14 residues. CDR3 protein: CASSLPNGADTQYF. CDR3 nucleotide sequence: TGTGCCAGCAGCCTCCCTAACGGGGCAGATACGCAGTATTTT. Full variable domain (outside the CDR3, taken from reference TRBV28 and TRBJ2-3): DVKVTQSSRYLVKRTGEKVFLECVQDMDHENMFWYRQDPGLGLRLIYFSYDVKMKEKGDIPEGYSVSREKKERFSLILESASTNQTSMYLCASSLPNGADTQYFGPGTRLTVL.

The chain joins TRBV6-6 to TRBJ2-1; D perhaps matches TRBD2 (6 bases). V was cut by 6 bases and J by 8 bases, with 14 bases left in between. Germline V CDR1 and CDR2: MNHNY, SVGAGI (reference sequence). The length of the CDR3 is 13 residues. The CDR3 region is CASSPEAGYEQFF. The CDR3 coding sequence is TGTGCCAGCAGCCCTGAGGCGGGATATGAGCAGTTCTTC.

This chain connects TRBV7-2 to TRBJ1-6, with a possible D match to TRBD1 (5 bases). Germline V gene data show CDR1 as SGHTA and CDR2 as FQGNSA. CDR3 length: 16 amino acids. V lost 5 bases, J lost 5 bases, and 16 bases lay in between. In DNA form, the CDR3 reads TGTGCCAGCAGCCGGATGCCGGGACTGAATAATTCACCCCTCCACTTT. Translation gives CASSRMPGLNNSPLHF.

The rearrangement joins TRBV11-3 to TRBJ2-7; 10 bases fit TRBD1. Germline CDR1 is SGHNT and CDR2 is YENEEA. V lost 1 base to trimming and J lost 4 bases; unmatched junction nucleotides: 1. The CDR3 runs to 14 residues. The CDR3 region has the DNA TGTGCCAGCAGCTTAGCGGGACAGGGGTACGAGCAGTACTTC. This sequence encodes CASSLAGQGYEQYF.

Note on this clone: A read error may account for a junction end that differs from germline. This rearrangement joins TRBV12-5 to TRBJ2-3; D uncertain. CDR3 size: 15 residues. Germline CDR1 reads LGHNT; CDR2 reads FRNRAP. The chain's CDR3 is CASGPGDPSTNTQYF. DNA for the CDR3: TGTGCTAGTGGCCCTGGAGACCCCAGCACAAATACGCAGTATTTT.

The V call is TRBV7-2, the J call TRBJ1-3; D gene uncertain. With 1 base removed from V and 2 bases from J, the gap between germline ends came to 3 bases. The CDR3 runs to 13 residues. Germline values: CDR1 SGHTA, CDR2 FQGNSA. Written as DNA, the CDR3 is TGTGCCAGCAGCTTAGTTACTGGAAACACCATATATTTT. This encodes CASSLVTGNTIYF.

This chain uses TRBV7-2 with TRBJ2-1; 8 bases match TRBD1. This CDR3 is built from 15 residues. V was clipped by 4 bases and J by 0 bases; unmatched bases: 2. Looked up from germline, CDR1 is SGHTA and CDR2 is FQGNSA. CDR3 residues: CASSYDRGSYNEQFF. CDR3 coding DNA: TGTGCCAGCAGCTACGACAGGGGCTCCTACAATGAGCAGTTCTTC.

J is TRBJ1-2 and V is TRBV6-5, with a weak D call TRBD1 (6 bases). Germline loops: CDR1 MNHEY, CDR2 SVGAGI. The CDR3 length is 13 residues. Trimming left V 6 bases short and J 6 bases short, with 14 bases between. Here the CDR3 DNA reads TGTGCCAGCAGCCCGGGGACACTAAATGGCTACACCTTC. Residues: CASSPGTLNGYTF.

This clone was seen more than once but under ten times. The V gene is TRBV5-4, the J gene TRBJ1-2; 12 bases map to TRBD1. The CDR3 loop spans 16 amino acids. V was clipped by 4 bases and J by 4 bases; unmatched bases: 8. Germline V gives CDR1 SGHNT, CDR2 YYREEE (reference sequence). CDR3 sequence reads: CASSTRDRGLVYGYTF. In DNA, the CDR3 is TGTGCCAGCAGCACCCGGGACAGGGGGCTGGTCTATGGCTACACCTTC.

V usage is TRBV5-1 and J usage is TRBJ2-1; 11 nucleotides align to TRBD2. CDR3 size: 16 residues. Germline CDR1 is SGHRS and CDR2 is YFSETQ. J lost 4 bases, V lost 4 bases, and 7 bases had no gene match. Here the CDR3 reads CASSAGLAGGYNEQFF. DNA for the CDR3: TGCGCCAGCAGCGCGGGGTTAGCGGGGGGGTACAATGAGCAGTTCTTC.

The V call is TRBV19, the J call TRBJ1-2, with D possibly being TRBD1 (5 bases). The V gene's germline CDR1 is LNHDA and CDR2 SQIVND (reference sequence). Trimming left V 0 bases short and J 6 bases short, with 8 bases between. The CDR3 consists of 13 residues. CDR3 nucleotides: TGTGCCAGTAGTATAGAACCCAGGGATGGCTACACCTTC. This sequence encodes CASSIEPRDGYTF.

The chain recombines TRBV4-1 with TRBJ1-4; 7 bases fit TRBD1. V lost 5 bases to trimming and J lost 3 bases; unmatched junction nucleotides: 6. The CDR3 totals 15 residues. Germline CDR1 is MGHRA and CDR2 is YSYEKL. The chain's CDR3 is CASSTEGAANEKLFF. The CDR3, as DNA: TGCGCCAGCAGCACAGAGGGGGCGGCTAATGAAAAACTGTTTTTT.

This clone has more than one count but fewer than ten. The V and J genes are TRBV10-1 and TRBJ1-5, with no clear D. Trimming cost V 5 bases and J 6 bases, with 8 bases left between them. Germline values: CDR1 WNHNN, CDR2 SYGVQD (reference sequence). This CDR3 region has 12 residues. Here the CDR3 DNA reads TGCGCCAGCAGTAACGGACGTCAGCCCCAGCATTTT. Its protein product is CASSNGRQPQHF.

The chain's CDR3 is CASRRGQEGTEAFF. CDR3 DNA sequence: TGTGCCAGCAGGCGAGGACAGGAGGGCACTGAAGCTTTCTTT. The chain joins TRBV6-1 to TRBJ1-1; 7 bases match TRBD1. The J segment lost 4 bases and the V segment lost 6 bases, leaving 8 bases of the junction unmatched. The CDR3 has 14 amino acids. The germline gives CDR1 MNHNS, CDR2 SASEGT.

The rearrangement links TRBV9 to TRBJ1-3; D uncertain. From germline, CDR1 is SGDLS and CDR2 YYNGEE. The germline V and J ends were trimmed by 0 bases and 0 bases, with 7 bases remaining between them. The CDR3 consists of 15 residues. The CDR3 region has the DNA TGTGCCAGCAGCGTAGGGGAACTCTCTGGAAACACCATATATTTT. Protein product: CASSVGELSGNTIYF.